The present T cell receptor beta chain was sequenced within a study of T cells in tuberculosis. TCRdb's copy holds only in-frame clones and misses some; the assay was immunoSEQ multiplex PCR. This table holds under 50,000 clones, approximately 95% found once. The CDR3 loop spans 13 amino acids. V lost 4 bases to trimming and J lost 1 base, with 10 bases between them. Germline V gene lookup returns CDR1 GTSNPN and CDR2 SVGIG (reference sequence). Points from the study as a whole: Shorter CDR3-alpha in active tuberculosis partly drove smaller distances. Active tuberculosis alpha repertoires lay closer to GMM-specific TCRs than controls'.

On this clone itself: The antigen is unknown.

The receptor was derived from a donor under 30 with latent tuberculosis or without tuberculosis infection. The sequenced sample consisted of PBMCs. The chain carries TRBV30 and TRBJ1-1; possibly TRBD1 for D (6 bases). CDR3 coding DNA: TGTGCCTGGACTACGGGACAGAACACTGAAGCTTTCTTT. Protein sequence: CAWTTGQNTEAFF.